The 3 T cell receptor beta chains listed next were all sequenced from one sample in a study of blood T cells in healthy people across ages. Through a sample-barcoded 5' primer and a J-beta primer mix, a second PCR was run for 7 to 11 cycles. TCRdb reanalysed the 5' RACE reads using MiXCR and keeps one entry per CDR3 protein. The sample carries more than 700,000 distinct CDR3 sequences, around 50% recorded once. The sample was blood. The receptors stem from a man aged 80 or over in good health.

This clonotype was found once. Being one base from a much bigger clone, this may be a read error. This rearrangement joins TRBV20-1 to TRBJ1-1, with no clear D. The CDR3 consists of 12 residues. Looked up from germline, CDR1 is DFQATT and CDR2 is SNEGSKA (reference sequence). V was cut by 1 base and J by 11 bases, with 14 bases left in between. DNA for the CDR3: TGCAGTGCTAGAGCCGGAGGCCCTTGGGCTTTCTTT. It translates to CSARAGGPWAFF.

In this sample, this clonotype turned up a few times. The genes are TRBV4-2 and TRBJ1-2; 8 bases line up with TRBD1. Germline values: CDR1 LGHNA, CDR2 YNFKEQ. The junction had 5 bases not matched to a gene; V was cut back by 0 bases and J by 8 bases. This CDR3 comprises 14 residues. The CDR3 region has the DNA TGTGCCAGCAGCCAAGATCGGACAGGGCTCGGCTACACCTTC. Its translation is CASSQDRTGLGYTF.

This clonotype was seen a few times. This rearrangement joins TRBV9 to TRBJ2-7; TRBD1 agrees at 9 bases. The germline CDR1 and CDR2 sequences are SGDLS and YYNGEE. This CDR3 has 15 amino acids. Trimming at V came to 3 bases and at J to 10 bases, leaving 14 bases not matched to a gene. In nucleotides, the CDR3 is TGTGCCAGCAGCGCCGCCGGGACAGGGCGTAGTCCCCAGTACTTC. Translated: CASSAAGTGRSPQYF.